Listed here are 28 T cell receptor beta chains from one sample, sequenced in a study of OX40 agonist ivuxolimab in advanced cancers. Sequenced by immunoSEQ multiplex PCR; TCRdb stores in-frame clones only, minus some. The repertoire holds roughly 97,000 clones, with approximately 90% as singletons. The source was CD4+ or CD8+ T cells sorted from blood, collected in a trial of the OX40 agonist ivuxolimab. The receptors shown here come from an adult with an advanced solid tumor such as melanoma, head and neck, liver or kidney cancer.

The chain recombines TRBV18 with TRBJ2-7; 7 bases map to TRBD1. This CDR3 is built from 13 residues. Germline V gene lookup returns CDR1 KGHSH and CDR2 LQKENI. The trim removed 4 bases at V and 2 bases at J, leaving 2 bases unmatched. As DNA, the CDR3 is TGTGCCAGCTCACAAGGACAGGCCTACGAGCAGTACTTC. Translating gives CASSQGQAYEQYF.

The chain carries TRBV5-3 and TRBJ2-7, with D tentatively TRBD2 (5 bases). TRBV5-3 carries the ORF label, with uncertain function. The CDR3 is 19 amino acids. Trimming stripped 7 bases from V and 0 bases from J, with 29 bases between. CDR3 DNA sequence: TGTGCCAGATTTTCCGACTATAAACCCTTTGTTGGTTTCTCCTACGAGCAGTACTTC. This codes for CARFSDYKPFVGFSYEQYF.

Only a few counts were recorded for this clone. The V and J genes are TRBV11-2 and TRBJ2-2; D is unclear. There are 15 residues in the CDR3. The ends were cut back, 5 bases at V and 6 bases at J, with 16 bases in the middle. CDR1 and CDR2 from the germline V gene are SGHAT and FQNNGV. This CDR3 reads CASSTRSSTAGELFF. In DNA form, the CDR3 reads TGTGCCAGCAGCACGCGGTCCTCTACCGCCGGGGAGCTGTTTTTT.

CDR3 amino acids: CASSESPGTGKNQPQHF. The CDR3 region has the DNA TGTGCCAGCAGTGAAAGCCCCGGGACAGGGAAAAATCAGCCCCAGCATTTT. This chain links TRBV2 with TRBJ1-5; the match to TRBD1 covers 9 bases. The CDR3 runs to 17 residues. Losses at the gene ends were 2 bases for V and 4 bases for J; bases not matched to a gene: 9. The germline CDR1 and CDR2 sequences are SNHLY and FYNNEI.

The chain is built from TRBV6-4 and TRBJ2-3; TRBD2 aligns across 10 bases. Germline V gene lookup returns CDR1 MRHNA and CDR2 SNTAGT. The CDR3 is 15 amino acids. V shed 4 bases, J shed 5 bases, and the junction held 6 bases outside the gene matches. In DNA form, the CDR3 reads TGTGCCAGCAGTGCCAGCGGGGGGGCCGGAGATACGCAGTATTTT. Residues: CASSASGGAGDTQYF.

The chain uses TRBV7-2 and TRBJ2-3; D gene uncertain. The CDR3 runs 13 residues. Per germline, CDR1 SGHTA and CDR2 FQGNSA. Trimming stripped 4 bases from V and 2 bases from J, with 7 bases between. CDR3 nucleotides: TGTGCCAGCAGCTCCCGCGCCACAGATACGCAGTATTTT. This sequence encodes CASSSRATDTQYF.

The chain is built from TRBV30 and TRBJ2-2, with 10 bases lining up with TRBD1. V shed 5 bases, J shed 7 bases, and the junction held 7 bases outside the gene matches. Germline assignment: CDR1 GTSNPN and CDR2 SVGIG (reference sequence). The CDR3 spans 14 residues. The CDR3 DNA is TGTGCCTGGGGGACAGGGGCGAACGGCGGGGAGCTGTTTTTT. It yields the protein CAWGTGANGGELFF.

The CDR3, as DNA: TGTGCCAGTAGTAACTACAATGAGCAGTTCTTC. It yields the protein CASSNYNEQFF. This chain connects TRBV19 to TRBJ2-1; D unclear. V dropped 4 bases and J dropped 3 bases, with 1 base sitting between them. CDR1 is LNHDA and CDR2 is SQIVND in the germline V gene (reference sequence). This CDR3 contains 11 residues.

This clone was seen more than once but under ten times. The chain couples TRBV18 to TRBJ2-1; D uncertain. Germline CDR1 KGHSH, CDR2 LQKENI. CDR3 length: 13 residues. V gave up 2 bases and J gave up 6 bases, with 8 bases separating them. For the CDR3, the DNA is TGTGCCAGCTCACCAGAACGGCTCAATGAGCAGTTCTTC. Protein: CASSPERLNEQFF.

In its sample, this clone was seen a few times. The genes are TRBV6-5 and TRBJ2-5; D may be TRBD1 or TRBD2 (5 bases each). Looked up from germline, CDR1 is MNHEY and CDR2 is SVGAGI. CDR3 length: 13 amino acids. Trimming cost V 6 bases and J 3 bases, with 11 bases left between them. The CDR3 reads CASSRGREETQYF. CDR3 sequence (DNA): TGTGCCAGCAGCCGGGGACGGGAAGAGACCCAGTACTTC.

The rearrangement joins TRBV4-1 to TRBJ2-3; weak D call: TRBD1 (5 bases). This CDR3 has 17 residues. The V and J ends lost 3 bases and 1 base respectively, with 17 bases between them. CDR1 MGHRA and CDR2 YSYEKL come from the germline V gene. The CDR3 coding sequence is TGCGCCAGCAGCCAGATCCTAGGGGTCCGGGGCACAGATACGCAGTATTTT. It codes for CASSQILGVRGTDTQYF.

The chain carries TRBV7-3 and TRBJ1-5; possible D gene TRBD1, 6 bases. V dropped 4 bases and J dropped 13 bases, with 11 bases sitting between them. CDR3 size: 11 residues. The germline V gene encodes CDR1 SGHTA and CDR2 FQGTGA. CDR3 sequence reads: CASSSSGTQHF. The DNA of the CDR3 is TGTGCCAGCAGCTCCTCCGGGACACAGCATTTT.

This chain joins TRBV21-1 and TRBJ2-1; the DNA was not compared with TRBD1, the D call given in the table. TRBV21-1 is recorded as a pseudogene. CDR3 length: 19 residues. The CDR3 reads CASSKPSVRDRGASAEQFF. As DNA, the CDR3 is TGTGCCAGCAGCAAGCCGAGTGTGCGAGACAGGGGGGCATCCGCTGAGCAGTTCTTC.

V usage is TRBV5-1 and J usage is TRBJ2-3; TRBD1 agrees at 9 bases. Germline V gives CDR1 SGHRS, CDR2 YFSETQ. Trimming took 0 bases from V and 0 from J; bases not matched to a gene: 2. The CDR3 totals 16 residues. The CDR3 nucleotides are TGCGCCAGCAGCTTGGATGGGACAGGGAGCACAGATACGCAGTATTTT. Encoded protein: CASSLDGTGSTDTQYF. The full variable domain, rest sourced from reference TRBV5-1 and TRBJ2-3, is KAGVTQTPRYLIKTRGQQVTLSCSPISGHRSVSWYQQTPGQGLQFLFEYFSETQRNKGNFPGRFSGRQFSNSRSEMNVSTLELGDSALYLCASSLDGTGSTDTQYFGPGTRLTVL.

The V gene is TRBV10-3, the J gene TRBJ1-5; possible D gene TRBD1, 6 bases. This CDR3 has 14 amino acids. Per the germline V gene, CDR1 is ENHRY and CDR2 is SYGVKD. Trimming removed 6 bases at V and 1 base at J, with 10 bases between. The CDR3 spells CAIRSGTSNQPQHF. The CDR3 nucleotides read TGTGCCATCAGATCCGGGACAAGCAATCAGCCCCAGCATTTT.

The chain combines TRBV28 with TRBJ1-5; D remains ambiguous. CDR3 length equals 13 residues. V shed 7 bases and J shed 4 bases, with 11 bases lying between them. The germline CDR1 and CDR2 sequences are MDHEN and SYDVKM. The DNA for the CDR3 is TGTGCCAGCATATCGGTTGGGAATCAGCCCCAGCATTTT. This gives the protein CASISVGNQPQHF.

The chain links TRBV28 to TRBJ1-2; D is possibly TRBD1 (5 bases). The germline CDR1 and CDR2 sequences are MDHEN and SYDVKM. The CDR3 spans 15 residues. V gave up 2 bases and J gave up 6 bases, with 16 bases separating them. The CDR3 loop is CASSLGIIQGNGYTF. The DNA of the CDR3 is TGTGCCAGCAGTTTAGGGATCATCCAGGGAAATGGCTACACCTTC.

V and J are TRBV6-5 and TRBJ1-4; D remains ambiguous. Deletions cut 9 bases from V and 5 bases from J, with 10 bases between. This CDR3 has 12 amino acids. Per the germline V gene, CDR1 is MNHEY and CDR2 is SVGAGI. The CDR3, as DNA: TGTGCCAGTAGGCTCAGAAATGAAAAACTGTTTTTT. It codes for CASRLRNEKLFF.

J is TRBJ2-7 and V is TRBV5-1, with no clear D. Germline CDR1 SGHRS, CDR2 YFSETQ. Trimming removed 0 bases from V and 3 bases from J, with 13 bases in between. This CDR3 contains 15 residues. The DNA of the CDR3 is TGCGCCAGCAGCTTGGGAGCGTACCCCAACTACGAGCAGTACTTC. This sequence encodes CASSLGAYPNYEQYF.

This clone has just one count. The gene calls are TRBV28 and TRBJ1-5; 7 positions match TRBD1. CDR3 size: 15 residues. Germline V gives CDR1 MDHEN, CDR2 SYDVKM. The V gene end was trimmed by 5 bases and the J gene end by 4 bases; junction bases not matched to a gene: 8. CDR3 nucleotide sequence: TGTGCCAGCAGTGAAGCGGACAGGCTAAATCAGCCCCAGCATTTT. This encodes CASSEADRLNQPQHF. Supplemented by reference TRBV28 and TRBJ1-5, the full variable domain reads DVKVTQSSRYLVKRTGEKVFLECVQDMDHENMFWYRQDPGLGLRLIYFSYDVKMKEKGDIPEGYSVSREKKERFSLILESASTNQTSMYLCASSEADRLNQPQHFGDGTRLSIL.

This clone has a handful of counts. This chain connects TRBV7-2 to TRBJ2-5, with D hard to call. This CDR3 has 13 residues. V lost 6 bases to trimming and J lost 5 bases, with 13 bases between them. CDR1 and CDR2 (germline): SGHTA, FQGNSA. Here the CDR3 reads CASRSRRVETQYF. The CDR3 DNA reads TGTGCCAGCAGGTCAAGAAGGGTCGAGACCCAGTACTTC. The entire variable domain, with the rest obtained from reference TRBV7-2 and TRBJ2-5, is as follows: GAGVSQSPSNKVTEKGKDVELRCDPISGHTALYWYRQSLGQGLEFLIYFQGNSAPDKSGLPSDRFSAERTGGSVSTLTIQRTQQEDSAVYLCASRSRRVETQYFGPGTRLLVL.

The chain carries TRBV7-8 and TRBJ1-5, with D maybe TRBD1 (6 bases). The CDR3 covers 13 residues. The V gene lost 4 bases and the J gene lost 5 bases, with 9 bases spanning the gap. Germline V gene data show CDR1 as SGHVS and CDR2 as FQNEAQ. This CDR3 is CASSSGTYQPQHF. The CDR3 region has the DNA TGTGCCAGCAGCTCCGGGACATATCAGCCCCAGCATTTT. The variable domain in full, completed from reference TRBV7-8 and TRBJ1-5, reads GAGVSQSPRYKVAKRGQDVALRCDPISGHVSLFWYQQALGQGPEFLTYFQNEAQLDKSGLPSDRFFAERPEGSVSTLKIQRTQQEDSAVYLCASSSGTYQPQHFGDGTRLSIL.

This clone was found a few times. The chain uses TRBV29-1 and TRBJ2-5; D not resolved. V lost 7 bases and J 5 bases, leaving 14 bases between the germline ends. Germline V lookup: CDR1 SQVTM, CDR2 ANQGSEA. This CDR3 region has 12 residues. DNA of the CDR3: TGCAGCGCCCCGGACGGTGAGGAGACCCAGTACTTC. Protein: CSAPDGEETQYF.

V is TRBV30 and J is TRBJ1-3; the D gene is possibly TRBD1 (5 bases). Per germline, CDR1 GTSNPN and CDR2 SVGIG (reference sequence). The CDR3 extends over 15 amino acids. With 3 bases removed from V and 4 bases from J, the gap between germline ends came to 16 bases. CDR3 DNA: TGTGCCTGGAGCCCACTATTTGGGGGAGGAAACACCATATATTTT. This sequence encodes CAWSPLFGGGNTIYF.

This clone was detected only a few times. At one end, the junction sequence differs from germline, possibly due to a read error. V gene TRBV4-1 combines with J gene TRBJ2-1, with 9 bases aligning to TRBD2. Germline V gene sequence: CDR1 MGHRA, CDR2 YSYEKL. This CDR3 contains 17 residues. CDR3 sequence: CASIQSGRGGSYNEQFF. In nucleotides, the CDR3 is TGCGCCAGCATCCAAAGTGGGCGGGGGGGCTCCTACAATGAGCAGTTCTTC.

V and J are TRBV12-5 and TRBJ2-1; no reliable D call. Trimming shortened V by 0 bases and J by 5 bases, and 8 bases separated the two germline ends. Germline CDR1 LGHNT, CDR2 FRNRAP. The CDR3 has 14 amino acids. The CDR3 region has the DNA TGTGCTAGTGGTTTGGTTGACGGAAACAATGAGCAGTTCTTC. Amino acids: CASGLVDGNNEQFF.

The V call is TRBV11-1, the J call TRBJ1-2; possible D gene TRBD1, 5 bases. With 3 bases removed from V and 4 bases from J, the gap between germline ends came to 6 bases. CDR1 is SGHAT, CDR2 FQDESV, per germline (reference sequence). The CDR3 is 12 amino acids. The CDR3 region is CASSLRGYGYTF. The CDR3 coding sequence is TGTGCCAGCAGCTTGAGGGGCTATGGCTACACCTTC.

The rearrangement links TRBV7-2 to TRBJ2-1; TRBD2 matches 7 bases. CDR1 is SGHTA and CDR2 is FQGNSA in the germline V gene. The junction had 3 bases not matched to a gene; V was cut back by 1 base and J by 3 bases. CDR3 length: 15 residues. In DNA form, the CDR3 reads TGTGCCAGCAGCTTAGGCGGGGGACTCTACAATGAGCAGTTCTTC. This sequence encodes CASSLGGGLYNEQFF.